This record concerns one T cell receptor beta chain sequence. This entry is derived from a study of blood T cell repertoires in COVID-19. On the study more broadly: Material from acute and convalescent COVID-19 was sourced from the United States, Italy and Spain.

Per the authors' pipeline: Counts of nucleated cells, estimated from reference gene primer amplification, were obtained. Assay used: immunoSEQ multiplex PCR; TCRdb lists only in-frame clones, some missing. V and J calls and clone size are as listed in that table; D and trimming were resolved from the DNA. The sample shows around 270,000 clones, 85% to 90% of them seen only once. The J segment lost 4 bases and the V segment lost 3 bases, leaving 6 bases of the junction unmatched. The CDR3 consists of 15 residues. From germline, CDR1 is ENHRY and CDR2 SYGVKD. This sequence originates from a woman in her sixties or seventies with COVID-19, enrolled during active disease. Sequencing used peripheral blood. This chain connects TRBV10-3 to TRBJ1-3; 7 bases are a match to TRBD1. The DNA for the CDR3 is TGTGCCATCAGTGACCAGACAGGGTTGGGAAACACCATATATTTT. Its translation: CAISDQTGLGNTIYF.